This passage covers 29 T cell receptor beta chains from one sample sequenced in a study of cytomegalovirus exposure and HLA in healthy donors. The primer mix had 60 Vbeta and 13 Jbeta primers. The assay was immunoSEQ multiplex PCR, and TCRdb's table has in-frame clones only and misses some. The sample shows approximately 72,000 clones, and 5% sits with its ten largest clones. Sequencing input: PBMCs. The receptor set was obtained from a woman between 35 and 50 years old in good health and CMV-seropositive.

CDR3: CASSLEGGDGYTF. The CDR3 DNA sequence: TGCGCCAGCAGCTTGGAAGGGGGCGATGGCTACACCTTC. V gene TRBV5-1 combines with J gene TRBJ1-2; TRBD1 agrees at 7 bases. This CDR3 comprises 13 residues. The V and J ends lost 0 bases and 6 bases, in that order; junction bases with no gene match: 2. Germline assignment: CDR1 SGHRS and CDR2 YFSETQ.

The V gene is TRBV28, the J gene TRBJ2-1; tentatively, D is TRBD2 (6 bases). With 4 bases removed from V and 6 bases from J, the gap between germline ends came to 16 bases. The germline CDR1 and CDR2 sequences are MDHEN and SYDVKM. CDR3 length: 15 amino acids. This chain's CDR3 is CASSWGKGLLNEQFF. CDR3 nucleotide sequence: TGTGCCAGCAGTTGGGGGAAGGGACTCCTCAATGAGCAGTTCTTC.

The chain couples TRBV10-3 to TRBJ2-1; D is uncertain. From germline, CDR1 is ENHRY and CDR2 SYGVKD. The CDR3 is 16 residues long. V was cut by 0 bases and J by 0 bases, with 9 bases left in between. CDR3 sequence (DNA): TGTGCCATCAGTGAGTCGTTAACACGCTCCTACAATGAGCAGTTCTTC. As protein: CAISESLTRSYNEQFF.

The J gene is TRBJ2-2, the V gene TRBV27; the D is unclear. The CDR3 contains 13 residues. Germline V lookup: CDR1 MNHEY, CDR2 SMNVEV (reference sequence). V was trimmed by 3 bases and J by 3 bases, leaving 5 bases between them. The CDR3 protein is CASSFLDTGELFF. In DNA, the CDR3 is TGTGCCAGCAGTTTTCTAGACACCGGGGAGCTGTTTTTT.

V is TRBV15 and J is TRBJ2-1; 9 bases are a match to TRBD2. Unmatched junction bases numbered 9, after V lost 2 bases and J lost 7 bases. CDR3 length equals 16 residues. The V gene's germline CDR1 is LNHNV and CDR2 YYDKDF (reference sequence). CDR3 protein: CATSRISGRPQNEQFF. CDR3 sequence (DNA): TGTGCCACCAGCAGAATTAGCGGGAGACCGCAGAATGAGCAGTTCTTC.

This chain uses TRBV30 with TRBJ1-4; D might be TRBD1 (5 bases). Germline loops: CDR1 GTSNPN, CDR2 SVGIG (reference sequence). The CDR3 contains 14 residues. V lost 2 bases to trimming and J lost 8 bases, with 15 bases between them. CDR3 sequence reads: CAWSKTALREKLFF. In nucleotides, the CDR3 is TGTGCCTGGAGTAAGACAGCCTTGAGGGAAAAACTGTTTTTT. The variable domain in full, completed from reference TRBV30 and TRBJ1-4, reads SQTIHQWPATLVQPVGSPLSLECTVEGTSNPNLYWYRQAAGRGLQLLFYSVGIGQISSEVPQNLSASRPQDRQFILSSKKLLLSDSGFYLCAWSKTALREKLFFGSGTQLSVL.

The J gene is TRBJ2-1, the V gene TRBV28; D not certain. This CDR3 has 13 residues. The germline V and J ends were trimmed by 2 bases and 10 bases, with 12 bases remaining between them. CDR1 and CDR2 from the germline V gene are MDHEN and SYDVKM. CDR3 sequence reads: CASSLPLSGEQFF. The CDR3 DNA is TGTGCCAGCAGTTTACCTTTGTCCGGGGAGCAGTTCTTC.

The chain employs TRBV11-2 and TRBJ2-1; D ambiguous. The V end was cut by 8 bases, the J end by 0 bases, with 11 bases between. The CDR3 loop spans 14 amino acids. Germline-derived CDR1 and CDR2 are SGHAT and FQNNGV. The CDR3 nucleotides read TGTGCCAGCTCGACTGCAAGCTCCTACAATGAGCAGTTCTTC. It is translated as CASSTASSYNEQFF.

The chain recombines TRBV7-9 with TRBJ2-2; 8 nucleotides match TRBD2. Germline loops: CDR1 SEHNR, CDR2 FQNEAQ (reference sequence). This CDR3 contains 15 residues. The V and J ends lost 5 bases and 5 bases, in that order; junction bases with no gene match: 7. The CDR3 region is CASSPGGAGTGELFF. DNA of the CDR3: TGTGCCAGCAGCCCCGGGGGGGCCGGAACCGGGGAGCTGTTTTTT.

The J gene is TRBJ2-3, the V gene TRBV5-4, with D maybe TRBD2 (6 bases). Germline lookup yields CDR1 SGHNT and CDR2 YYREEE (reference sequence). The CDR3 is 15 amino acids. With 6 bases removed from V and 2 bases from J, the gap between germline ends came to 16 bases. The CDR3 DNA sequence: TGTGCCAGCACCGCCTTGGGGGGAACCACAGATACGCAGTATTTT. Protein product: CASTALGGTTDTQYF. The full variable domain, completed using reference TRBV5-4 and TRBJ2-3, is ETGVTQSPTHLIKTRGQQVTLRCSSQSGHNTVSWYQQALGQGPQFIFQYYREEENGRGNFPPRFSGLQFPNYSSELNVNALELDDSALYLCASTALGGTTDTQYFGPGTRLTVL.

This chain links TRBV2 with TRBJ2-7; 11 nucleotides agree with TRBD2. The CDR3 runs to 13 residues. The germline CDR1 and CDR2 sequences are SNHLY and FYNNEI. With 2 bases clipped from V and 13 bases from J, the junction kept 7 bases outside the gene matches. The CDR3 here is CASSETPSGGPYF. The CDR3 bases are TGTGCCAGCAGTGAAACGCCTAGCGGGGGGCCTTACTTC.

The chain combines TRBV6-6 with TRBJ2-5; a possible D gene is TRBD2 (5 bases). The length of the CDR3 is 16 residues. Trimming left V 0 bases short and J 0 bases short, with 11 bases between. Germline V CDR1 and CDR2: MNHNY, SVGAGI (reference sequence). The DNA for the CDR3 is TGTGCCAGCAGTTACTCCGGCGGGCAGCACCAAGAGACCCAGTACTTC. Its translation is CASSYSGGQHQETQYF.

This chain joins TRBV5-1 and TRBJ1-3; 9 positions agree with TRBD1. CDR1 and CDR2 from the germline V gene are SGHRS and YFSETQ. The CDR3 length is 16 residues. Trimming removed 4 bases from V and 0 bases from J; junction bases left unmatched: 5. CDR3 DNA: TGCGCCAGCAGCAGGGGACAGGGCATCTCTGGAAACACCATATATTTT. Translating it yields CASSRGQGISGNTIYF. The variable domain in full, completed from reference TRBV5-1 and TRBJ1-3, reads KAGVTQTPRYLIKTRGQQVTLSCSPISGHRSVSWYQQTPGQGLQFLFEYFSETQRNKGNFPGRFSGRQFSNSRSEMNVSTLELGDSALYLCASSRGQGISGNTIYFGEGSWLTVV.

This chain links TRBV18 with TRBJ2-1; D is perhaps TRBD1 (6 bases). The CDR3 spans 15 residues. Trimming shortened V by 5 bases and J by 0 bases, and 11 bases separated the two germline ends. Germline-derived CDR1 and CDR2 are KGHSH and LQKENI. CDR3 coding DNA: TGTGCCAGCTCATATACAGGGACCTCCTACAATGAGCAGTTCTTC. Translation gives CASSYTGTSYNEQFF.

V is TRBV10-3 and J is TRBJ2-5; D not certain. The CDR3 is made up of 13 amino acids. The germline gives CDR1 ENHRY, CDR2 SYGVKD. V lost 8 bases and J 3 bases, leaving 13 bases between the germline ends. CDR3 DNA sequence: TGTGCCATCCGTGGGCCACGGGAAGAGACCCAGTACTTC. Translated, it gives CAIRGPREETQYF.

The rearrangement uses TRBV29-1 and TRBJ1-1; tentatively, D is TRBD1 (5 bases). The CDR3 is 13 residues long. V dropped 1 base and J dropped 1 base, with 7 bases sitting between them. Per the germline V gene, CDR1 is SQVTM and CDR2 is ANQGSEA. The CDR3 sequence is CSVEGDRNTEAFF. The CDR3 DNA is TGCAGCGTTGAAGGCGACAGGAACACTGAAGCTTTCTTT. Variable domain in full (rest from reference TRBV29-1 and TRBJ1-1): SAVISQKPSRDICQRGTSLTIQCQVDSQVTMMFWYRQQPGQSLTLIATANQGSEATYESGFVIDKFPISRPNLTFSTLTVSNMSPEDSSIYLCSVEGDRNTEAFFGQGTRLTVV.

The chain combines TRBV5-1 with TRBJ2-5; 9 bases line up with TRBD1. Trimming took 0 bases from V and 4 from J; bases not matched to a gene: 1. Germline-derived CDR1 and CDR2 are SGHRS and YFSETQ. This CDR3 is built from 14 residues. CDR3 nucleotides: TGCGCCAGCAGCTTGGGGACAGGGGCAGAGACCCAGTACTTC. Translating gives CASSLGTGAETQYF.

The J gene is TRBJ1-1, the V gene TRBV27; D is possibly TRBD1 (6 bases). The CDR3 consists of 14 residues. The V gene's germline CDR1 is MNHEY and CDR2 SMNVEV (reference sequence). The V gene lost 10 bases and the J gene lost 3 bases, with 18 bases spanning the gap. CDR3 sequence (DNA): TGTGCCACTAGAGACCAGGGGACGGACACTGAAGCTTTCTTT. This gives the protein CATRDQGTDTEAFF.

The rearrangement joins TRBV5-5 to TRBJ2-5; 14 positions match TRBD2. CDR1 and CDR2 from the germline V gene are SGHKS and YYEKEE (reference sequence). J lost 5 bases, V lost 4 bases, and 13 bases had no gene match. There are 18 residues in the CDR3. The CDR3 is CASSKGLAGDGGRETQYF. Here the CDR3 DNA reads TGTGCCAGCAGCAAGGGACTAGCGGGAGACGGGGGGAGGGAGACCCAGTACTTC.

Points on this clone: One end of the junction does not line up with germline, which may come from a read error. V and J are TRBV7-7 and TRBJ2-7, with 11 positions matching TRBD2. The CDR3 sequence is 14 residues long. CDR1 and CDR2 from the germline V gene are SSHAT and FNYEAQ (reference sequence). This CDR3 is CASSTGLAAGEQYF. The CDR3 DNA reads TGTGCTAGCAGCACGGGACTAGCGGCGGGGGAGCAGTACTTC.

This chain uses TRBV28 with TRBJ1-1; 8 bases are shared with TRBD1. Losses at the gene ends were 5 bases for V and 4 bases for J; bases not matched to a gene: 9. From germline, CDR1 is MDHEN and CDR2 SYDVKM. The CDR3 extends over 15 amino acids. The CDR3 sequence is CASSLVDRVATEAFF. The CDR3 DNA reads as TGTGCCAGCAGTCTCGTGGACAGGGTGGCCACTGAAGCTTTCTTT.

The chain couples TRBV27 to TRBJ1-4, with D tentatively TRBD1 (5 bases). The CDR3 is 13 residues long. Trimming took 4 bases from V and 4 from J, leaving 7 bases between them. CDR1 is MNHEY, CDR2 SMNVEV, per germline (reference sequence). The CDR3 DNA sequence: TGTGCCAGCAGTTGGGACTTTAATGAAAAACTGTTTTTT. This translates into CASSWDFNEKLFF.

V usage is TRBV5-1 and J usage is TRBJ2-3; 10 bases fit TRBD2. CDR1 SGHRS and CDR2 YFSETQ come from the germline V gene. Trimming cost V 4 bases and J 5 bases; bases outside gene matches: 7. The CDR3 covers 15 residues. CDR3 sequence: CASSASGGGLDTQYF. CDR3 DNA sequence: TGCGCCAGCAGCGCTAGCGGGGGTGGATTAGATACGCAGTATTTT.

The chain recombines TRBV10-3 with TRBJ2-3; 9 nucleotides line up with TRBD2. Trimming cost V 6 bases and J 0 bases; bases outside gene matches: 13. Germline lookup yields CDR1 ENHRY and CDR2 SYGVKD. The CDR3 covers 18 residues. CDR3 residues: CAISGGPQTSGSTDTQYF. Written as DNA, the CDR3 is TGTGCCATCAGCGGAGGGCCCCAGACTAGCGGAAGCACAGATACGCAGTATTTT.

DNA of the CDR3: TGTGCCAGCAGCCAACGGCCGGGACAGGGGTCGGAGACCCAGTACTTC. It translates to CASSQRPGQGSETQYF. The chain combines TRBV7-2 with TRBJ2-5; 10 bases align to TRBD1. Germline loops: CDR1 SGHTA, CDR2 FQGNSA. Trimming cost V 5 bases and J 5 bases; bases outside gene matches: 11. The CDR3 length is 16 residues.

The gene calls are TRBV6-1 and TRBJ2-1, with 8 bases aligning to TRBD1. This CDR3 spans 16 amino acids. From germline, CDR1 is MNHNS and CDR2 SASEGT. The V segment lost 3 bases and the J segment 0 bases; nucleotides outside the gene matches: 4. The CDR3 coding sequence is TGTGCCAGCAGTGAGAAAACAGGGGGCTCCTACAATGAGCAGTTCTTC. Translation gives CASSEKTGGSYNEQFF.

The genes are TRBV19 and TRBJ2-3; D is unresolved. The CDR3 runs 14 residues. Trimming shortened V by 2 bases and J by 4 bases, and 10 bases separated the two germline ends. Looked up from germline, CDR1 is LNHDA and CDR2 is SQIVND (reference sequence). The CDR3 loop is CASSIQLVADTQYF. DNA for the CDR3: TGTGCCAGTAGTATACAGCTAGTAGCAGATACGCAGTATTTT.

As to this clone: An end of the junction differs from the germline gene, which may be a read error. The V gene is TRBV4-1, the J gene TRBJ2-3; 8 bases are shared with TRBD2. Germline CDR1 MGHRA, CDR2 YSYEKL. CDR3 length: 16 amino acids. The CDR3 protein is CANSPHAASGPDTQYF. In DNA form, the CDR3 reads TGCGCCAACAGCCCGCACGCGGCTAGCGGGCCAGATACGCAGTATTTT.

V gene TRBV19 combines with J gene TRBJ2-5; 7 bases are shared with TRBD2. From germline, CDR1 is LNHDA and CDR2 SQIVND (reference sequence). This CDR3 comprises 14 residues. V shed 3 bases, J shed 5 bases, and the junction held 6 bases outside the gene matches. CDR3 protein: CASSMGREAETQYF. Written as DNA, the CDR3 is TGTGCCAGTAGTATGGGACGGGAGGCGGAGACCCAGTACTTC.